This T cell receptor (beta chain) was recorded in a study of T cell repertoires in cytomegalovirus infection (dated by TCRdb to between 2018 and 2021). Regarding the complete study: Donor HLA type was relevant to the analysis, as public TCR beta signatures indicated carriage of CMV infection together with the matching HLA type. What the research found in general, with its limitations: The ex vivo response was dominated by HLA-C-restricted CMV-specific TCR beta clonotypes, which also provided the single most frequent clonotype in two of eight donors. In both this cohort and an independent cohort of some 380 donors, the cumulative frequency of public TCR beta family members distinguished carriers of CMV infection plus the relevant HLA type.

With respect to this clonotype: Its antigen is not yet known. At one of its ends the junction is not consistent with the germline gene, which may arise from a read error.

Reads for this sample came from an Illumina HiSeq 1500. TCRdb reran the public reads through fastp at Q25 and MiXCR, keeping productive beta chains. Each CDR3 protein gets just one entry, which takes the most common genes and DNA from the rows behind it. Counted in this sample were 680,000 or so distinct CDR3 sequences; under 40% of them appeared once. Jointly, the top ten make up around 2.8% of the sample. The sample comprised PBMCs. The TCR comes from a human donor in good health (CMV status not recorded). Some clones in this sample may be carry-over from other donors' samples.

The DNA is as follows: TGTGCCAGCTCACCACTGGACTATTGCTACACCTTC. Its protein product is CASSPLDYCYTF. The V gene is TRBV18 and the J gene is TRBJ1-2; the D gene identity is not certain. CDR3 length: 12 amino acids, cysteine to phenylalanine. Solely the CDR3 DNA is kept, with 36 bases framed from the first base. Looking up the germline V gene yields CDR1 KGHSH and CDR2 LQKENI. With all but the CDR3 taken from the reference TRBV18 and TRBJ1-2 genes, the full variable domain is: NAGVMQNPRHLVRRRGQEARLRCSPMKGHSHVYWYRQLPEEGLKFMVYLQKENIIDESGMPKERFSAEFPKEGPSILRIQQVVRGDSAAYFCASSPLDYCYTFGSGTRLTVV.